The 12 T cell receptor beta chains in this list originate from one sample, sequenced in a study of cytomegalovirus exposure and HLA in healthy donors. It was with 60 Vbeta and 13 Jbeta primers that the PCR ran. Profiling relied on immunoSEQ multiplex PCR, and the TCRdb table lists in-frame clones only, not all of them. The sample yields about 200,000 clones, approximately 81% seen once. The sequenced sample was PBMCs. The receptor source for this set is a man in his thirties or forties in good health and CMV-seronegative.

This clone has a handful of counts. This chain joins TRBV19 and TRBJ1-5; TRBD1 is a possible D gene (5 bases). Trimming cost V 5 bases and J 5 bases, with 7 bases left between them. The CDR3 sequence is 12 residues long. CDR1 and CDR2 (germline): LNHDA, SQIVND (reference sequence). The CDR3 reads CASSVQDQPQHF. The CDR3 DNA reads TGTGCCAGTAGTGTACAGGATCAGCCCCAGCATTTT.

This rearrangement joins TRBV9 to TRBJ2-5; 8 nucleotides agree with TRBD2. The DNA matches TRBJ2-7 better at its end, which makes the J call doubtful. In germline, CDR1 is SGDLS, CDR2 YYNGEE. There are 15 residues in the CDR3. CDR3 loop: CASSVGGGGGNEQYF. CDR3 nucleotide sequence: TGTGCCAGCAGCGTAGGGGGGGGCGGGGGGAACGAGCAGTACTTC.

A single count supports this clone. J is TRBJ2-7 and V is TRBV7-9; maybe TRBD2 (6 bases). The CDR3 spans 15 residues. The germline CDR1 and CDR2 sequences are SEHNR and FQNEAQ (reference sequence). Deletions cut 1 base from V and 6 bases from J, with 16 bases between. The CDR3 bases are TGTGCCAGCAGCTTAGGCCGCGGGGTTTCTAGCGAGCAGTACTTC. This translates into CASSLGRGVSSEQYF.

The chain couples TRBV6-9 to TRBJ2-5, with 9 bases matching TRBD2. CDR1 is MNHGY, CDR2 SVAAGI, per germline. Trimming at V came to 9 bases and at J to 5 bases, leaving 16 bases not matched to a gene. This CDR3 is 16 amino acids long. This CDR3 reads CARHDGGRVLWETQYF. DNA of the CDR3: TGTGCCAGACACGATGGCGGGAGGGTTTTATGGGAGACCCAGTACTTC.

The chain joins TRBV6-1 to TRBJ1-4; 9 positions agree with TRBD1. The CDR3 has 14 amino acids. Germline V gene sequence: CDR1 MNHNS, CDR2 SASEGT. Losses at the gene ends were 5 bases for V and 8 bases for J; bases not matched to a gene: 6. CDR3 loop: CASSRDRGREKLFF. The CDR3 nucleotides read TGTGCCAGCAGTCGAGACAGGGGGAGGGAAAAACTGTTTTTT.

The chain couples TRBV9 to TRBJ2-2; 7 nucleotides align to TRBD1. The V gene's germline CDR1 is SGDLS and CDR2 YYNGEE. Trimming removed 3 bases from V and 6 bases from J; junction bases left unmatched: 5. The CDR3 is made up of 14 amino acids. The DNA of the CDR3 is TGTGCCAGCAGCGAGCGCACAGGGGCCGGGGAGCTGTTTTTT. Amino acid sequence: CASSERTGAGELFF.

The J gene is TRBJ1-1, the V gene TRBV27; 8 bases line up with TRBD1. V gave up 5 bases and J gave up 0 bases; unmatched junction bases: 5. Per the germline V gene, CDR1 is MNHEY and CDR2 is SMNVEV (reference sequence). The CDR3 is 15 residues long. The CDR3 nucleotides are TGTGCCAGCAGTCCGCGACAGGGGTTGAACACTGAAGCTTTCTTT. This translates into CASSPRQGLNTEAFF.

The chain recombines TRBV7-9 with TRBJ1-1; perhaps TRBD1 as D (5 bases). V was trimmed by 6 bases and J by 8 bases, leaving 16 bases between them. This CDR3 has 13 amino acids. The germline gives CDR1 SEHNR, CDR2 FQNEAQ (reference sequence). The CDR3 DNA reads as TGTGCCAGCAGTCACCCCCAGGGATCCGAAGCTTTCTTT. Protein product: CASSHPQGSEAFF.

The V and J genes are TRBV5-1 and TRBJ2-5, with TRBD1 matching 9 bases. The CDR3 spans 17 residues. The ends lost 3 bases at V and 4 bases at J; junction bases unmatched: 13. Germline V gene sequence: CDR1 SGHRS, CDR2 YFSETQ. DNA of the CDR3: TGCGCCAGCAGCTCGGAGGGCCGACAGGGGGTGGGAGAGACCCAGTACTTC. As protein: CASSSEGRQGVGETQYF.

This clone has just one count. The rearrangement links TRBV2 to TRBJ2-5; 7 bases are a match to TRBD1. In germline, CDR1 is SNHLY, CDR2 FYNNEI. This CDR3 contains 15 residues. J gave up 5 bases and V 4 bases, and 10 bases lay outside the gene matches. The CDR3 bases are TGTGCCAGCAGTGGATCAGGGGGATGGAAGGAGACCCAGTACTTC. Protein sequence: CASSGSGGWKETQYF.

This rearrangement joins TRBV7-3 to TRBJ2-3; 11 bases match TRBD2. V was pared by 5 bases and J by 7 bases, with 11 bases of the junction left unmatched. CDR3 length: 16 amino acids. CDR1 and CDR2 from the germline V gene are SGHTA and FQGTGA. DNA for the CDR3: TGTGCCAGCAGCCCTACATTAGCGGGAGGGAGGTATACGCAGTATTTT. Its translation: CASSPTLAGGRYTQYF.

The chain uses TRBV6-6 and TRBJ1-6; 8 bases match TRBD1. The CDR3 totals 13 residues. The trim removed 11 bases at V and 7 bases at J, leaving 7 bases unmatched. CDR1 and CDR2 (germline): MNHNY, SVGAGI (reference sequence). The CDR3 DNA sequence: TGTGCCGGACAGGGATCTTGGAATTCACCCCTCCACTTT. It is translated as CAGQGSWNSPLHF.